This TCR beta chain was documented in a study of cytomegalovirus exposure and HLA in healthy donors. On this clone itself: Its antigen is not known.

Study observations and caveats: Sequencing likely generated an artifact that appeared as a cluster of highly shared sequence variants. In a later analysis, TCR beta V- and J-gene trimming was associated with a missense DCLRE1C variant. Later work associated 16,951 TCR beta sequences with HLA alleles at 0.05 false discovery rate.

Germline lookup yields CDR1 MNHEY and CDR2 SVGAGI. Trimming shortened V by 2 bases and J by 0 bases, and 4 bases separated the two germline ends. There are 13 residues in the CDR3. Donors had nominal health at sampling but likely had unrecorded immune exposures. With 60 Vbeta and 13 Jbeta primers, the PCR was carried out. Here immunoSEQ multiplex PCR was the method, and the copy in TCRdb shows in-frame clones only, minus some. The data hold 300,000 or so clones, with 70% to 90% observed a single time. This receptor was taken from a woman aged 40 to 50 in good health and CMV-seropositive. Sequences were obtained from PBMCs. The chain has TRBV6-5 and TRBJ1-1, with D unresolved. Here the CDR3 DNA reads TGTGCCAGCAGTTACCTAGTGAACACTGAAGCTTTCTTT. It is translated as CASSYLVNTEAFF.